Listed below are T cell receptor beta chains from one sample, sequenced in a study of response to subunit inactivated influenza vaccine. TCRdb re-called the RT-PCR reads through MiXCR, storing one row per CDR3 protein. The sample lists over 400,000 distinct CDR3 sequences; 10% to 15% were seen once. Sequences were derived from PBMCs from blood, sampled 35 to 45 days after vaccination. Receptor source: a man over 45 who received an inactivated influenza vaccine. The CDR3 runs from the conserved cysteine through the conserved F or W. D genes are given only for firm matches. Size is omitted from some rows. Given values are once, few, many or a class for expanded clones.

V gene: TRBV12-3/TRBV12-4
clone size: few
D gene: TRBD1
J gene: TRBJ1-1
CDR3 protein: CASSFGDSGFNTEAFF
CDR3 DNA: TGTGCCAGCAGTTTTGGGGACAGCGGATTCAACACTGAAGCTTTCTTT

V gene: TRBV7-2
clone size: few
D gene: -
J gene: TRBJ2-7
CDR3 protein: CASSRPFMGEQYF
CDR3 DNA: TGTGCCAGCAGCCGACCTTTTATGGGCGAGCAGTACTTC

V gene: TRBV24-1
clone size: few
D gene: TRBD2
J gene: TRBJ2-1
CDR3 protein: CATSDLGEGSGNEQFF
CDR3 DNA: TGTGCCACCAGTGATCTCGGGGAGGGTAGTGGGAATGAGCAGTTCTTC

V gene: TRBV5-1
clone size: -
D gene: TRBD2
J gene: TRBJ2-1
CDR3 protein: CASSSGSSGWSYNEQFF
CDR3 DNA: TGCGCCAGCAGCTCAGGCTCTAGCGGGTGGTCCTACAATGAGCAGTTCTTC

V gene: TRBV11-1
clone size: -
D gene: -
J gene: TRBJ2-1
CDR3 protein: CAGSQTGGAPGAYNEQFF
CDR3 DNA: TGTGCCGGCAGCCAAACCGGTGGGGCACCCGGAGCTTACAATGAGCAGTTCTTC

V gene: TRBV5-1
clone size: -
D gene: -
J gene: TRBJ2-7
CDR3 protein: CASSLGQLYSYEQYF
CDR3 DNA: TGCGCCAGCAGCCTAGGACAGCTATACTCCTACGAGCAGTACTTC

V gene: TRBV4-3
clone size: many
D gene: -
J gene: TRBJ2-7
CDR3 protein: CASSQDPGVATYEQYF
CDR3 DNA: TGCGCCAGCAGCCAAGACCCCGGAGTGGCGACCTACGAGCAGTACTTC

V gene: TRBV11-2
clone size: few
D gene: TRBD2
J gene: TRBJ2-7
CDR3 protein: CASSPTSGAALEQYF
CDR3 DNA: TGTGCCAGCAGCCCCACTAGCGGAGCGGCTTTAGAGCAGTACTTC

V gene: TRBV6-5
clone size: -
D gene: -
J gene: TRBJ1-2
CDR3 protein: CAALGPRNYGYTF
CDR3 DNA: TGTGCCGCGTTAGGGCCAAGGAACTATGGCTACACCTTC

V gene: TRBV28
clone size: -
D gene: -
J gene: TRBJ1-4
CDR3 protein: CASSYGVGATNEKLFF
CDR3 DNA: TGTGCCAGCAGTTACGGGGTTGGGGCAACTAATGAAAAACTGTTTTTT

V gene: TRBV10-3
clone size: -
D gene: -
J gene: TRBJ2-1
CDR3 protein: CATSTARTSSYNEQFF
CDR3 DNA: TGTGCCACCTCCACAGCGAGGACCAGCTCCTACAATGAGCAGTTCTTC

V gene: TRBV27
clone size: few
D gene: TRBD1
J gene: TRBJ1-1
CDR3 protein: CASNPTGHTEAFF
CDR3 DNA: TGTGCCAGCAACCCGACAGGGCACACTGAAGCTTTCTTT

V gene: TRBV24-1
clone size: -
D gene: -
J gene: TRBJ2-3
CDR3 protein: CAAKDIYTDTQYF
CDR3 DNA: TGTGCCGCCAAAGACATCTACACAGATACGCAGTATTTT

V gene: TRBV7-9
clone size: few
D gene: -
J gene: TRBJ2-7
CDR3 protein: CASSSYRVSDEQYF
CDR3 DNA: TGTGCCAGCAGCTCCTACAGGGTTTCGGACGAGCAGTACTTC

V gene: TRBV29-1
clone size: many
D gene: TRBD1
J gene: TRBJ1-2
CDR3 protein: CSVDYRGRATF
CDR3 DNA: TGCAGCGTTGACTACAGGGGGCGAGCCACCTTC

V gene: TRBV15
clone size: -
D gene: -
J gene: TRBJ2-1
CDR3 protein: CATSRNNREADEQFF
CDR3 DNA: TGTGCCACCAGCAGGAATAACAGGGAAGCCGATGAGCAGTTCTTC

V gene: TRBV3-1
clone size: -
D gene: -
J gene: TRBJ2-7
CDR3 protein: CASSPGYGLGSYEQYF
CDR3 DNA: TGTGCCAGCAGCCCCGGCTATGGACTTGGATCCTACGAGCAGTACTTC

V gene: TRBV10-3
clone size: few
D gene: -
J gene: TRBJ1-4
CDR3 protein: CAISPGTTGEKLFF
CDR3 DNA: TGTGCCATCAGTCCCGGGACAACGGGAGAAAAACTGTTTTTT

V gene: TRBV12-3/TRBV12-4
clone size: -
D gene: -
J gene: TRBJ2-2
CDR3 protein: CASSRQMNTGELLF
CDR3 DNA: TGTGCCAGCAGTAGACAGATGAACACCGGGGAGCTGCTTTTT

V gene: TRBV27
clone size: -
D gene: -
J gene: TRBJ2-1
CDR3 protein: CASTYLGAGGDNEQFF
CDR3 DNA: TGTGCCAGCACTTACCTCGGGGCCGGAGGGGACAATGAGCAGTTCTTC